The rows below give T cell receptor beta chains drawn from one sample of a study of T cell changes during pregnancy in multiple sclerosis. Here immunoSEQ multiplex PCR was the method, and the copy in TCRdb shows in-frame clones only, minus some. The sample yields 80,000 to 95,000 clones, around 95% seen once. Sequencing used peripheral blood, obtained in the third trimester of pregnancy. All receptors derive from a female donor in good health, enrolled as a control in a pregnancy study. CDR3s include the opening cysteine and the closing phenylalanine or tryptophan. D genes are given only for firm matches. A row's size may be missing; if present it is once, few, many or a size class.

>TRBV28|.|TRBJ1-2|.
CASRQNNYGYTF
TGTGCCAGTCGACAGAATAACTATGGCTACACCTTC
>TRBV7-6|TRBD2|TRBJ2-3|.
CASSLVVGRAADTQYF
TGTGCCAGCAGCTTAGTGGTCGGGAGGGCCGCAGATACGCAGTATTTT
>TRBV27|.|TRBJ2-5|.
CASSLSPWAAQETQYF
TGTGCCAGCAGTTTAAGTCCTTGGGCAGCCCAAGAGACCCAGTACTTC
>TRBV29-1|TRBD2|TRBJ2-3|.
CSVEGSGSRGGTQYF
TGCAGCGTTGAAGGGAGCGGGAGTAGGGGAGGTACGCAGTATTTT
>TRBV27|TRBD1|TRBJ1-5|.
CASSPSTGGQPQHF
TGTGCCAGCAGTCCATCGACAGGGGGTCAGCCCCAGCATTTT
>TRBV2|.|TRBJ2-7|.
CASSVLGEAGEQYF
TGTGCCAGCAGTGTGTTAGGGGAGGCGGGGGAGCAGTACTTC
>TRBV2|TRBD2|TRBJ2-7|.
CAGGLAGTYEQYF
TGTGCCGGGGGACTAGCGGGTACCTACGAGCAGTACTTC
>TRBV6-5|.|TRBJ2-1|.
CASRETGEPYNEQFF
TGTGCCAGCAGGGAGACGGGAGAGCCCTACAATGAGCAGTTCTTC
>TRBV27|TRBD2|TRBJ2-7|.
CASSDHGGGTTYEQYF
TGTGCCAGCAGTGACCACGGGGGGGGAACCACCTACGAGCAGTACTTC
>TRBV5-1|TRBD1|TRBJ1-1|.
CASSKSMDRLNTEAFF
TGCGCCAGCTCCAAGTCGATGGACAGGTTGAACACTGAAGCTTTCTTT
>TRBV27|TRBD2|TRBJ2-2|.
CASSPLAGAGPGELFF
TGTGCCAGCAGTCCCCTAGCGGGAGCGGGACCCGGGGAGCTGTTTTTT
>TRBV28|.|TRBJ1-1|.
CASIGSGGLNTEAFF
TGTGCCAGCATTGGCTCGGGGGGCTTGAACACTGAAGCTTTCTTT
>TRBV29-1|.|TRBJ2-7|once
CSVEVGGSEQYF
TGCAGCGTTGAAGTAGGGGGAAGCGAGCAGTACTTC
>TRBV2|.|TRBJ2-3|once
CASSERRFTDTQYF
TGTGCCAGCAGTGAGCGCCGGTTCACAGATACGCAGTATTTT
>TRBV15|TRBD1|TRBJ1-5|.
CATSSPHHEGASNQPQHF
TGTGCCACCAGCAGTCCCCACCACGAGGGGGCAAGCAATCAGCCCCAGCATTTT
>TRBV30|.|TRBJ2-3|.
CAWSPTITDTQYF
TGTGCCTGGAGCCCGACAATAACAGATACGCAGTATTTT
>TRBV18|.|TRBJ1-3|.
CASSPLSGTGNTIYF
TGTGCCAGCTCACCATTATCGGGAACTGGAAACACCATATATTTT
>TRBV15|TRBD1|TRBJ2-7|.
CATRTGGAYEQYF
TGTGCCACCCGGACAGGGGGGGCCTACGAGCAGTACTTC
>TRBV2|.|TRBJ2-3|.
CASTLRPLKDTQYF
TGTGCCAGCACCCTACGCCCCCTCAAAGATACGCAGTATTTT
>TRBV28|TRBD1|TRBJ1-1|.
CASSLSDRGGGAFF
TGTGCCAGCAGTTTGTCGGACAGGGGCGGAGGAGCTTTCTTT
>TRBV13|.|TRBJ2-7|.
CASRKLEGVSRHEQYF
TGTGCCAGCAGGAAACTAGAGGGCGTGAGTAGACACGAGCAGTACTTC
>TRBV12-5|.|TRBJ2-3|.
CARAYFFLAVRVITQYF
TGTGCTAGAGCCTACTTTTTTCTCGCGGTACGCGTGATTACGCAGTATTTT
>TRBV7-2|TRBD1|TRBJ1-5|.
CASSLRTGGNQPQHF
TGTGCCAGCAGCCTCCGGACAGGGGGCAATCAGCCCCAGCATTTT
>TRBV4-1|TRBD2|TRBJ2-4|.
CASSRGLAGAVINKNIQYF
TGCGCCAGCAGCCGAGGACTAGCGGGCGCCGTCATTAACAAAAACATTCAGTACTTC
>TRBV6-5|.|TRBJ1-6|.
CASSRPGIGNSPLHF
TGTGCCAGCAGCCGCCCGGGAATTGGTAATTCACCCCTCCACTTT
>TRBV6-6|.|TRBJ1-3|.
CASSSSSDTIYF
TGTGCCAGCAGTTCTAGTTCAGACACCATATATTTT
>TRBV9|TRBD2|TRBJ2-1|.
CASSVGGRALYNEQFF
TGTGCCAGCAGCGTAGGCGGGAGGGCCTTGTACAATGAGCAGTTCTTC
>TRBV6-6|.|TRBJ1-2|once
CASSYVKGGGGYTF
TGTGCCAGCAGTTACGTAAAGGGGGGGGGAGGCTACACCTTC
>TRBV28|.|TRBJ1-1|.
CASSNHGGGANTEAFF
TGTGCCAGCAGCAATCACGGAGGGGGGGCGAACACTGAAGCTTTCTTT
>TRBV2|.|TRBJ2-7|.
CASNRGSYEQYF
TGTGCCAGCAATCGCGGATCCTACGAGCAGTACTTC
>TRBV27|.|TRBJ2-7|.
CASSLTFVYEQYF
TGTGCCAGCAGTTTAACTTTCGTCTACGAGCAGTACTTC
>TRBV29-1|TRBD2|TRBJ2-7|once
CSVATPSGVGNPYEQYF
TGCAGCGTTGCCACCCCTAGCGGAGTTGGAAACCCCTACGAGCAGTACTTC
>TRBV11-3|.|TRBJ2-7|.
CASSLGSQGGFYEQYF
TGTGCCAGCAGCTTAGGATCGCAGGGAGGCTTCTACGAGCAGTACTTC
>TRBV27|TRBD1|TRBJ2-4|.
CASSRTGPVGNIQYF
TGTGCCAGCAGCAGGACAGGCCCAGTCGGAAACATTCAGTACTTC
>TRBV7-2|TRBD2|TRBJ2-7|.
CASSLWSGGSYEQYF
TGTGCCAGCAGCTTATGGTCGGGAGGGTCGTACGAGCAGTACTTC
>TRBV5-8|.|TRBJ2-1|once
CASSLAILAVGSEQFF
TGTGCCAGCAGCTTGGCCATATTAGCGGTGGGGAGTGAGCAGTTCTTC